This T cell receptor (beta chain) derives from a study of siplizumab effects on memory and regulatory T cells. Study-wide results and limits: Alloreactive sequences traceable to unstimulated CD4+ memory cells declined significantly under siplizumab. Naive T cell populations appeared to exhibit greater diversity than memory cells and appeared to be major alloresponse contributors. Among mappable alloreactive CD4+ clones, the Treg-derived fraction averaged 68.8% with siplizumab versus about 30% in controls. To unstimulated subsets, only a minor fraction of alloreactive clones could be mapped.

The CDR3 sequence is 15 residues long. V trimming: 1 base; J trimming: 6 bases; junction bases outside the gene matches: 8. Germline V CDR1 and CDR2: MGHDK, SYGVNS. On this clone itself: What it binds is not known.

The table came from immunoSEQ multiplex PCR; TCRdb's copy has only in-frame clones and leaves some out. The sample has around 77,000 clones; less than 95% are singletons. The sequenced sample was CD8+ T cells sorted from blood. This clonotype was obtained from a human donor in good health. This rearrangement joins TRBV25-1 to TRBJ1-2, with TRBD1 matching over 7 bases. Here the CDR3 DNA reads TGTGCCAGCAGTGAATTTTTCGGGACAGAGAATGGCTACACCTTC. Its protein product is CASSEFFGTENGYTF.